This T cell receptor beta chain stems from a study of shared clonotypes between healthy human individuals (dated by TCRdb to the early 2020s). Regarding the complete study: A couple of women and a few men aged 18 to 49 years were included in the cohort. Between about 0.85 and 10 billion PBMCs per donor were obtained by leukapheresis. To increase sequencing depth and limit assay-specific biases, TCR repertoire library preparation and sequencing were carried out by different laboratories using diverse techniques. To estimate repertoire size and how much clonotype sharing occurs between individuals, the study deeply sequenced the blood TCR repertoires of several healthy adults.

The donors were healthy, HIV-negative adults who had no recently reported acute infections or vaccinations. Every donor was a Caucasian adult living in Nashville, Tennessee, USA. For unsorted samples, 70 million to 95 million PBMCs were counted, and genomic DNA was extracted using the QIAamp DNA Blood Mini kit. After blood collection by leukapheresis, PBMCs were isolated using Ficoll-Histopaque density gradient centrifugation and then cryopreserved in the vapor phase of liquid nitrogen. Details on this clone: Its target antigen remains unknown. Base qualities are not at hand, and no much larger clone is one base apart.

CDR3 length: 15 amino acids, cysteine to phenylalanine. The kept DNA is CDR3 alone, 45 bases in frame from the first base. CDR1 MGHDK and CDR2 SYGVNS were looked up in the germline V gene. After removal of 6 bases from V and 9 bases from J, the junction retains 11 bases not matched to a gene. The paper as a whole reports these results and caveats: Based on pairwise subsampling, the degree of clonotype sharing among donors was expected to be affected by sequencing depth. Sampling was limited to blood, and TCR repertoires in tissue likely differ from TCR repertoires in blood. Because the study included only a small number of donors, the genetic and exposure-history diversity represented was limited.

Using the deep immunoSEQ assay, multiplex PCR amplified TCR CDR3 regions from genomic DNA. Genomic DNA extracted from each cell subset was distributed evenly over all wells of several immunoSEQ 96-well plates, and each plate served as one replicate. For unsorted PBMC, roughly 270 ng genomic DNA, equal to 30,000 or so T cell genomes, was loaded into each replicate PCR. Genomic DNA from unsorted PBMC was sequenced over ten immunoSEQ deep assay plates. Purified libraries were measured with a Qubit 3.0 fluorometer, size-checked on a Bioanalyzer 2100, and measured again with the KAPA Library Quantification kit. Every immunoSEQ 96-well plate was sequenced on a separate single-read 150-cycle Illumina NextSeq 550 flow cell. The original methods were these. Because the immunoSEQ output held only junctional sequences and lacked quality scores, the filtering could not match the filtering applied to full-length reads. Sequences were annotated with PyIR, a Python wrapper for IgBLAST v1.9, and V/J genes and CDR3 were assigned using IMGT germline references. Reads with weak V/J assignments (E-value above 1e-6), missing CDR3, stop codons, out-of-frame junctions, or ambiguous translated residues were removed. V3J clonotypes were defined as sequences sharing the same inferred V gene, J gene, and CDR3 amino acid sequence. To compute the percentage overlap between repertoires, the number of shared unique clonotypes was divided by the size of the smaller repertoire. Repertoire richness was assessed with RTK rarefaction, the Chao1 estimator, and Recon v2.1 estimates of unobserved clonotypes. TCRdb stores this immuneACCESS table with in-frame sequences only. Part of the clones is absent; in the studies checked, under half of the shortfall reflects unresolved V genes, and no reason is known for the rest. V and J calls and clone size are copied from that table; D and trimming were computed from the DNA. In all, the sample holds about 490,000 clones, and around 79% of those were seen once. Less than 15% of the sample belongs to the ten largest clones.

The clonotype comes from a woman aged 40 to 49 in good health. Some clones in this sample may be carry-over from other donors' samples. The chain couples TRBV25-1 to TRBJ2-1, and 10 junctional nucleotides match TRBD2. The sequenced sample consisted of PBMCs. This receptor has the CDR3 CASRVAGGKYREQFF. The DNA sequence reads TGTGCCAGCAGGGTAGCGGGAGGTAAGTATCGTGAGCAGTTCTTC.